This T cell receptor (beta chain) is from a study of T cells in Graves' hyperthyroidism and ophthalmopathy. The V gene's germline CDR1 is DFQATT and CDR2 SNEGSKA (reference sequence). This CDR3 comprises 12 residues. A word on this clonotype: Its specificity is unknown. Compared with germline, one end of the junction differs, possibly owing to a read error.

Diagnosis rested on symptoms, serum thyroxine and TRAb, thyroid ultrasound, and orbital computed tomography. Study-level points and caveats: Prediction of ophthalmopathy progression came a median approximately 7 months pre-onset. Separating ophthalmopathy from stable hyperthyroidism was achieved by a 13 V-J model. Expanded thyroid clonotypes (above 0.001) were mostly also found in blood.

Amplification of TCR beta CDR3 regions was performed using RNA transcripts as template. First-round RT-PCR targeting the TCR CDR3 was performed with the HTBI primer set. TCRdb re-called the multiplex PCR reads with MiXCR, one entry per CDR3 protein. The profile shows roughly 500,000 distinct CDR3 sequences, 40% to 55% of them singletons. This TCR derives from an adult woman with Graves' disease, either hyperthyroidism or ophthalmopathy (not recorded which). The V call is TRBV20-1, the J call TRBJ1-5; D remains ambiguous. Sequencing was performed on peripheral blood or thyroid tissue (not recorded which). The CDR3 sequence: CSARRVNRPQHF. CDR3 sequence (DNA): TGCAGTGCTAGGCGGGTCAATCGGCCCCAGCATTTT.